This T cell receptor (beta chain) came from a study of PD-L1 blockade in urothelial cancer. Study background: Per blood sample, T cells had a median of roughly 150,000.

Noted time point: pretreatment peripheral blood. Measured with immunoSEQ multiplex PCR; TCRdb has only the in-frame clones, and not every one. This sample has about 79,000 clones; around four fifths occur once, and the top ten carry approximately 7.1%. The CDR3 covers 15 residues. The V gene lost 1 base and the J gene lost 1 base, with 10 bases spanning the gap. Germline values: CDR1 MGHDK, CDR2 SYGVNS. General study points: For durable-benefit patients, tumor-associated blood clones expanded more at 3 weeks.

In regard to this clone: The antigen is not known.

This TCR came from a man aged 35 to 55 with urothelial cancer. Material: PBMCs, obtained around atezolizumab (anti-PD-L1) treatment. This chain connects TRBV25-1 to TRBJ1-1; D is undetermined. CDR3 amino acids: CASSESAGPNTEAFF. The CDR3 bases are TGTGCCAGCAGTGAATCGGCGGGCCCGAACACTGAAGCTTTCTTT.